This TCR beta chain originates from a study of cytomegalovirus exposure and HLA in healthy donors. This clone has just a few counts. Researchers ran the PCR with 60 Vbeta and 13 Jbeta primers. Some clones are missing from TCRdb's copy, which holds only in-frame ones; the method was immunoSEQ multiplex PCR. The profile covers more than 150,000 clones, with about 86% appearing a single time and approximately 2% taken by the ten largest. Germline lookup yields CDR1 LNHDA and CDR2 SQIVND (reference sequence). V trimming: 7 bases; J trimming: 5 bases; junction bases outside the gene matches: 6. The CDR3 runs 13 residues.

The rearrangement joins TRBV19 to TRBJ2-5, with 8 nucleotides matching TRBD1. Sequenced: PBMCs. The source is a woman in her 30s in good health and CMV-seronegative. CDR3 sequence (DNA): TGTGCCAGTACCTCAGGGGGCAGGGAGACCCAGTACTTC. Protein sequence: CASTSGGRETQYF.